Listed here are 21 T cell receptor beta chains from one sample, sequenced in a study of Ad26.COV2.S vaccination and SARS-CoV-2 variants. Stated treatment: around 19 received Ad26.COV2.S at low or high dose, single or two shots; roughly five received placebo; per-sample allocation not given. Material that was analyzed had been drawn on day 63 after the first vaccine or placebo injection. Data came from immunoSEQ multiplex PCR; TCRdb stores just in-frame clones and leaves some out. Of a few hundred thousand clones listed, approximately 87% are singletons. Sequenced material: peripheral blood, taken in a trial of Ad26.COV2.S vaccine versus placebo. All receptors come from a person between 18 and 65 years old who received the Ad26.COV2.S COVID-19 vaccine or a placebo.

On this clone itself: The same CDR3 also results from other DNA sequences found in this sample. The chain carries TRBV5-4 and TRBJ2-7; D unclear. The CDR3 is made up of 13 amino acids. V gave up 0 bases and J gave up 2 bases, with 6 bases separating them. Germline V gene sequence: CDR1 SGHNT, CDR2 YYREEE (reference sequence). The CDR3 DNA sequence: TGTGCCAGCAGCTTGGATAGAGCCTACGAGCAGTACTTC. Translating it yields CASSLDRAYEQYF.

This chain connects TRBV7-6 to TRBJ1-3, with D possibly being TRBD1 (6 bases). V lost 5 bases and J lost 3, with 17 bases in between. This CDR3 region has 16 residues. Germline lookup yields CDR1 SGHVS and CDR2 FNYEAQ. CDR3 sequence: CASSQHRVSGGNTIYF. The CDR3 DNA follows: TGTGCCAGCAGCCAACACAGGGTTTCGGGTGGAAACACCATATATTTT.

The V and J genes are TRBV6-5 and TRBJ2-7; no reliable D call. V was shortened by 8 bases and J by 4 bases, with 12 bases between the two germline ends. In germline, CDR1 is MNHEY, CDR2 SVGAGI. CDR3 length: 12 amino acids. CDR3 in amino acids: CASGVPPYEQYV. The CDR3 nucleotides are TGTGCCAGCGGCGTTCCCCCTTACGAGCAGTACGTC.

The chain is built from TRBV4-3 and TRBJ1-1; D is unresolved. The CDR3 spans 15 residues. V was shortened by 0 bases and J by 7 bases, with 15 bases between the two germline ends. Germline V gives CDR1 LGHNA, CDR2 YSLEER. The CDR3 protein is CASSQDLSAAREAFF. CDR3 DNA sequence: TGCGCCAGCAGCCAAGATTTATCGGCTGCCCGTGAAGCTTTCTTT.

This rearrangement joins TRBV4-1 to TRBJ1-1; no clear D. Germline V gene data show CDR1 as MGHRA and CDR2 as YSYEKL. The length of the CDR3 is 15 residues. V shed 4 bases and J shed 1 base, with 13 bases lying between them. The chain's CDR3 is CASSPSEVENTEAFF. The CDR3 DNA reads as TGCGCCAGCAGCCCCTCCGAGGTGGAGAACACTGAAGCTTTCTTT.

The rearrangement uses TRBV6-5 and TRBJ1-6; D is ambiguous. V was cut by 0 bases and J by 8 bases, with 8 bases left in between. CDR1 MNHEY and CDR2 SVGAGI come from the germline V gene. This CDR3 has 14 residues. CDR3 in DNA: TGTGCCAGCAGTTACTCTCAGGACTATTCACCCCTCCACTTT. Its protein is CASSYSQDYSPLHF.

V gene TRBV5-1 combines with J gene TRBJ1-4; no firm D call. Between the trimmed V and J ends, which lost 7 bases and 3 bases, there was a span of 10 bases. Per the germline V gene, CDR1 is SGHRS and CDR2 is YFSETQ. This CDR3 has 13 residues. The CDR3 is CASSLAPNEKLFF. CDR3 bases: TGCGCCAGCTCCCTGGCACCTAATGAAAAACTGTTTTTT. Drawing the rest from reference TRBV5-1 and TRBJ1-4, the complete variable domain is KAGVTQTPRYLIKTRGQQVTLSCSPISGHRSVSWYQQTPGQGLQFLFEYFSETQRNKGNFPGRFSGRQFSNSRSEMNVSTLELGDSALYLCASSLAPNEKLFFGSGTQLSVL.

The V gene is TRBV10-3, the J gene TRBJ2-3, with TRBD2 matching 11 bases. Germline V lookup: CDR1 ENHRY, CDR2 SYGVKD. This CDR3 contains 16 residues. After removal of 8 bases from V and 2 bases from J, the junction contained 9 bases not matched to a gene. CDR3 nucleotide sequence: TGTGCCATCCGGCCCCAGGGACTAGCGGACACAGATACGCAGTATTTT. It is translated as CAIRPQGLADTDTQYF.

The chain employs TRBV4-3 and TRBJ1-2; 9 bases match TRBD1. Germline V gives CDR1 LGHNA, CDR2 YSLEER. The CDR3 contains 15 residues. Losses at the gene ends were 4 bases for V and 4 bases for J; bases not matched to a gene: 7. This chain's CDR3 is CASSREDRGFYGYTF. In DNA form, the CDR3 reads TGCGCCAGCAGCCGGGAGGACAGGGGATTCTATGGCTACACCTTC.

This chain joins TRBV3-1 (or the pseudogene TRBV3-2) and TRBJ1-3; D possibly corresponds to TRBD1 (5 bases). CDR1 is LGHDT, CDR2 YNNKEL, per germline (reference sequence). Trimming pared 4 bases from V and 2 bases from J, leaving 18 bases between. The CDR3 length is 17 residues. CDR3 sequence reads: CASSPEWGGNTGNTIYF. CDR3 nucleotides: TGTGCCAGCAGCCCAGAATGGGGGGGAAACACTGGAAACACCATATATTTT.

The sample holds one count of this clone. The chain couples TRBV4-3 to TRBJ1-5; D may be TRBD1 (5 bases). Germline loops: CDR1 LGHNA, CDR2 YSLEER. Trimming shortened V by 3 bases and J by 7 bases, and 13 bases separated the two germline ends. This CDR3 has 14 residues. This CDR3 reads CASSQAEGNQPQHF. The DNA for the CDR3 is TGCGCCAGCAGCCAGGCCGAGGGGAACCAGCCCCAGCATTTT.

The rearrangement uses TRBV6-5 and TRBJ1-1, with a tentative D call TRBD1 (5 bases). Deletions cut 0 bases from V and 3 bases from J, with 8 bases between. This CDR3 is 14 amino acids long. Germline-derived CDR1 and CDR2 are MNHEY and SVGAGI. The CDR3: CASSYSRQHTEAFF. The CDR3 DNA reads TGTGCCAGCAGTTACTCTCGACAGCACACTGAAGCTTTCTTT.

The chain has TRBV5-1 and TRBJ2-5, with 8 bases identical to TRBD2. The CDR3 is made up of 15 amino acids. Trimming cost V 5 bases and J 2 bases; bases outside gene matches: 8. Germline V gene lookup returns CDR1 SGHRS and CDR2 YFSETQ. The CDR3, as DNA: TGCGCCAGCAGGCAGGGCGGGGGGACTCAAGAGACCCAGTACTTC. This gives the protein CASRQGGGTQETQYF.

The chain joins TRBV5-1 to TRBJ2-1; the D is unclear. This CDR3 spans 14 amino acids. V was cut by 4 bases and J by 7 bases, with 15 bases left in between. Per germline, CDR1 SGHRS and CDR2 YFSETQ. CDR3 protein: CASSPSPLGNEQFF. In DNA form, the CDR3 reads TGCGCCAGCAGCCCCAGCCCCCTAGGAAATGAGCAGTTCTTC.

The chain uses TRBV6-6 and TRBJ2-2, with TRBD1 matching over 10 bases. Per the germline V gene, CDR1 is MNHNY and CDR2 is SVGAGI (reference sequence). V lost 6 bases to trimming and J lost 5 bases; unmatched junction nucleotides: 6. This CDR3 spans 15 amino acids. CDR3 region: CASSTQDRGTGELFF. The CDR3 DNA reads as TGTGCCAGCAGCACCCAGGACAGGGGGACCGGGGAGCTGTTTTTT.

V is TRBV7-2 and J is TRBJ2-6; no firm D call. Germline V gives CDR1 SGHTA, CDR2 FQGNSA. The V gene lost 5 bases and the J gene lost 1 base, with 6 bases spanning the gap. CDR3 length equals 14 residues. CDR3: CASSPDSGANVLTF. In nucleotides, the CDR3 is TGTGCCAGCAGCCCCGATTCTGGGGCCAACGTCCTGACTTTC.

The J gene is TRBJ2-2, the V gene TRBV2, with D perhaps assigned TRBD1 or TRBD2 (5 bases each). Trimming stripped 6 bases from V and 8 bases from J, with 13 bases between. The CDR3 loop spans 13 amino acids. Germline CDR1 SNHLY, CDR2 FYNNEI. Here the CDR3 reads CASRAGTGGELFF. In DNA, the CDR3 is TGTGCCAGCAGGGCAGGGACCGGAGGGGAGCTGTTTTTT.

This chain links TRBV5-1 with TRBJ1-3, with D possibly TRBD1 on 5 matching bases. V lost 7 bases, J lost 4 bases, and 6 bases lay in between. Germline CDR1 reads SGHRS; CDR2 reads YFSETQ. This CDR3 contains 11 residues. CDR3 residues: CASGDGNTIYF. The CDR3 region has the DNA TGCGCCAGCGGGGACGGAAACACCATATATTTT.

V is TRBV13 and J is TRBJ1-1, with a possible D match to TRBD1 (6 bases). The CDR3 spans 15 residues. Per germline, CDR1 PRHDT and CDR2 FYEKMQ (reference sequence). Trimming stripped 5 bases from V and 5 bases from J, with 18 bases between. CDR3 region: CASSPPYRESTEAFF. CDR3 DNA: TGTGCCAGCAGCCCACCCTACAGGGAGTCGACTGAAGCTTTCTTT. Variable domain in full (rest from reference TRBV13 and TRBJ1-1): AAGVIQSPRHLIKEKRETATLKCYPIPRHDTVYWYQQGPGQDPQFLISFYEKMQSDKGSIPDRFSAQQFSDYHSELNMSSLELGDSALYFCASSPPYRESTEAFFGQGTRLTVV.

The table lists this clone with a count of one. CDR3 bases: TGCGCCAGCAGCTTGGAGGGTCACGCGAACACCGGGGAGCTGTTTTTT. It is translated as CASSLEGHANTGELFF. This chain uses TRBV5-1 with TRBJ2-2; no reliable D call. V was trimmed by 0 bases and J by 0 bases, leaving 9 bases between them. This CDR3 contains 16 residues. In germline, CDR1 is SGHRS, CDR2 YFSETQ.

This clone showed up just a few times. Mismatch with germline at one junction end may stem from a read error. V gene TRBV11-3 combines with J gene TRBJ1-4; D is ambiguous. The CDR3 runs 14 residues. Looked up from germline, CDR1 is SGHNT and CDR2 is YENEEA. CDR3 loop: CASSRTRDNQKLFF. The CDR3, as DNA: TGTGCCAGCAGCCGTACTAGGGATAATCAAAAACTGTTTTTT.